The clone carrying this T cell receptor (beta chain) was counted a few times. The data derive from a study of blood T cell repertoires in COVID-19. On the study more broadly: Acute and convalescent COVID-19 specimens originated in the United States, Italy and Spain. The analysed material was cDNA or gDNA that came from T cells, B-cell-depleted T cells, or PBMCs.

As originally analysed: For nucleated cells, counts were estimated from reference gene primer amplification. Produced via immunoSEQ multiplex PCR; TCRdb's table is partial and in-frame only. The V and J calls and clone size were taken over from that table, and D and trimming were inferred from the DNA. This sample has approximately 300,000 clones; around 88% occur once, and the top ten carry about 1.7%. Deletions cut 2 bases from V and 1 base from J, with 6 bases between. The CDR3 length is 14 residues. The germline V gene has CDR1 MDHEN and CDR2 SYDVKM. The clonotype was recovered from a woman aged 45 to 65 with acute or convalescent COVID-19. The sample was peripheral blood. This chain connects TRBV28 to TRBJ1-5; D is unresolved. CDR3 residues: CASSLIASNQPQHF. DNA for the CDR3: TGTGCCAGCAGTTTAATAGCCAGCAATCAGCCCCAGCATTTT.